The 20 T cell receptor beta chains below all came from one sample that was sequenced in a study of blood T cell repertoires in COVID-19. Profiled with immunoSEQ multiplex PCR; TCRdb holds only in-frame clones, not every one. The table records around 300,000 clones, approximately 88% of them present only once. The sample was PBMCs or T cells enriched from blood (not recorded which). These receptors were obtained from a woman in her twenties or thirties who had recovered from COVID-19.

Regarding this clone: This CDR3 is also generated by other DNA sequences in the sample. The DNA for the CDR3 is TGTGCCTGGAGTGTACGTCAGGGCCAGCCCCAGCATTTT. Encoded protein: CAWSVRQGQPQHF. The V call is TRBV30, the J call TRBJ1-5; D may be TRBD1 (5 bases). V lost 0 bases, J lost 7 bases, and 10 bases lay in between. This CDR3 spans 13 amino acids. Germline CDR1 GTSNPN, CDR2 SVGIG (reference sequence).

The V gene is TRBV27, the J gene TRBJ1-5; TRBD1 might be the D (5 bases). Trimming pared 4 bases from V and 5 bases from J, leaving 12 bases between. CDR3 size: 14 residues. Germline CDR1 MNHEY, CDR2 SMNVEV (reference sequence). DNA of the CDR3: TGTGCCAGCAGTTCCGGGAGGGGAGATCAGCCCCAGCATTTT. This translates into CASSSGRGDQPQHF.

This rearrangement joins TRBV11-1 to TRBJ2-7, with D possibly being TRBD1 (6 bases). The V end lost 1 base, the J end lost 3 bases, and 13 bases lay between the germline ends. This CDR3 is 15 amino acids long. Germline loops: CDR1 SGHAT, CDR2 FQDESV (reference sequence). CDR3 loop: CASSLGGLRLYEQYF. CDR3 sequence (DNA): TGTGCCAGCAGCTTAGGGGGGCTTCGTCTCTACGAGCAGTACTTC.

The V and J genes are TRBV7-2 and TRBJ2-7; D unresolved. CDR1 is SGHTA and CDR2 is FQGNSA in the germline V gene. CDR3 length equals 13 residues. Trimming removed 3 bases at V and 0 bases at J, with 6 bases between. Here the CDR3 DNA reads TGTGCCAGCAGCTTGGAGAGCTCCTACGAGCAGTACTTC. Amino acid sequence: CASSLESSYEQYF. The full variable domain, its missing parts supplied by reference TRBV7-2 and TRBJ2-7, is GAGVSQSPSNKVTEKGKDVELRCDPISGHTALYWYRQSLGQGLEFLIYFQGNSAPDKSGLPSDRFSAERTGGSVSTLTIQRTQQEDSAVYLCASSLESSYEQYFGPGTRLTVT.

This CDR3 is CASSWEPRNTEAFF. CDR3 coding DNA: TGTGCCAGCAGTTGGGAGCCCAGGAACACTGAAGCTTTCTTT. The V call is TRBV28, the J call TRBJ1-1; D remains unclear. Germline CDR1 and CDR2: MDHEN and SYDVKM. There are 14 residues in the CDR3. V was pared by 4 bases and J by 1 base, with 10 bases between.

The J gene is TRBJ2-3, the V gene TRBV18; 9 bases are shared with TRBD2. Germline trimming cut 5 bases from V and 6 bases from J; bases unmatched to any gene: 18. The CDR3 length is 18 residues. CDR1 and CDR2 from the germline V gene are KGHSH and LQKENI. DNA of the CDR3: TGTGCCAGCTCAGCCCCTCTGGGCGGGAGGGCCGTTGCGGATACGCAGTATTTT. It translates to CASSAPLGGRAVADTQYF.

The chain recombines TRBV27 with TRBJ1-5; D possibly corresponds to TRBD1 (6 bases). The germline V gene encodes CDR1 MNHEY and CDR2 SMNVEV (reference sequence). V lost 3 bases and J lost 5, with 11 bases in between. CDR3 length: 14 residues. Here the CDR3 DNA reads TGTGCCAGCAGTTTTCTGGGGGCGGATCAGCCCCAGCATTTT. The encoded protein is CASSFLGADQPQHF.

J is TRBJ1-6 and V is TRBV10-3, with 7 bases fitting TRBD1. CDR1 is ENHRY and CDR2 is SYGVKD in the germline V gene. V was clipped by 5 bases and J by 8 bases; unmatched bases: 6. The CDR3 length is 14 residues. In nucleotides, the CDR3 is TGTGCCATCAGTCTGGACAGGAGAGATTCACCCCTCCACTTT. As protein: CAISLDRRDSPLHF.

The J gene is TRBJ1-1, the V gene TRBV7-8; D uncertain. V was clipped by 2 bases and J by 5 bases, with 6 bases between them. Germline V gene lookup returns CDR1 SGHVS and CDR2 FQNEAQ. The CDR3 loop spans 12 amino acids. CDR3 nucleotides: TGTGCCAGCAGCTTAAAGAGGACTGAAGCTTTCTTT. This gives the protein CASSLKRTEAFF. Using reference TRBV7-8 and TRBJ1-1 for the parts outside the CDR3, the full variable domain is GAGVSQSPRYKVAKRGQDVALRCDPISGHVSLFWYQQALGQGPEFLTYFQNEAQLDKSGLPSDRFFAERPEGSVSTLKIQRTQQEDSAVYLCASSLKRTEAFFGQGTRLTVV.

CDR3 in DNA: TGTGCCTGGAACCCCGGGACTAGCGGGGGGTTCAACCCTTATTTT. It specifies CAWNPGTSGGFNPYF. The chain employs TRBV30 and TRBJ2-3; 15 nucleotides align to TRBD2. CDR3 length: 15 amino acids. The V gene end was trimmed by 4 bases and the J gene end by 15 bases; junction bases not matched to a gene: 14. The V gene's germline CDR1 is GTSNPN and CDR2 SVGIG (reference sequence).

The rearrangement uses TRBV19 and TRBJ1-5; D not certain. The CDR3 is 13 residues long. The germline gives CDR1 LNHDA, CDR2 SQIVND (reference sequence). Between the trimmed V and J ends, which lost 5 bases and 4 bases, there was a span of 9 bases. CDR3 sequence (DNA): TGTGCCAGTAGTTCCCGGGAGAATCAGCCCCAGCATTTT. Protein: CASSSRENQPQHF.

The chain uses TRBV19 and TRBJ1-4; TRBD1 agrees at 10 bases. The length of the CDR3 is 13 residues. Germline lookup yields CDR1 LNHDA and CDR2 SQIVND (reference sequence). Unmatched junction bases numbered 3, after V lost 8 bases and J lost 6 bases. Written as DNA, the CDR3 is TGTGCCAGTGGAGGGACAGGGGATGAAAAACTGTTTTTT. It encodes CASGGTGDEKLFF.

This clone turned up a few times. The chain combines TRBV30 with TRBJ2-7; D is perhaps TRBD1 (6 bases). Trimming shortened V by 3 bases and J by 3 bases, and 15 bases separated the two germline ends. Germline-derived CDR1 and CDR2 are GTSNPN and SVGIG (reference sequence). The CDR3 runs 14 residues. The CDR3 nucleotides are TGTGCCTGGAGGCCGAAGGACAGACTCTACGAGCAGTACTTC. Translated, it gives CAWRPKDRLYEQYF.

The rearrangement joins TRBV7-9 to TRBJ2-1, with TRBD2 matching 10 bases. The length of the CDR3 is 15 residues. From germline, CDR1 is SEHNR and CDR2 FQNEAQ (reference sequence). Trimming at V came to 8 bases and at J to 4 bases, leaving 8 bases not matched to a gene. CDR3 bases: TGTGCCAGCGGAATACGGACTAGCGGATACAATGAGCAGTTCTTC. Protein product: CASGIRTSGYNEQFF.

The chain uses TRBV11-2 and TRBJ2-1; the D gene is possibly TRBD2 (6 bases). This CDR3 contains 19 residues. CDR1 is SGHAT, CDR2 FQNNGV, per germline. V lost 2 bases and J lost 2, with 22 bases in between. The CDR3 region is CASSLLRGNPAGAYNEQFF. The CDR3 DNA reads TGTGCCAGCAGCTTACTTCGGGGGAACCCAGCCGGGGCCTACAATGAGCAGTTCTTC. Full variable domain (missing parts from reference TRBV11-2 and TRBJ2-1): EAGVAQSPRYKIIEKRQSVAFWCNPISGHATLYWYQQILGQGPKLLIQFQNNGVVDDSQLPKDRFSAERLKGVDSTLKIQPAKLEDSAVYLCASSLLRGNPAGAYNEQFFGPGTRLTVL.

V is TRBV11-2 and J is TRBJ1-5; 9 nucleotides agree with TRBD1. CDR1 is SGHAT and CDR2 is FQNNGV in the germline V gene. This CDR3 has 15 amino acids. V trimming: 4 bases; J trimming: 4 bases; junction bases outside the gene matches: 5. The CDR3, as DNA: TGTGCCAGCAGCTGGGGACAGGGCTATAATCAGCCCCAGCATTTT. Translating gives CASSWGQGYNQPQHF. Combining the CDR3 with reference TRBV11-2 and TRBJ1-5 gives the whole variable domain EAGVAQSPRYKIIEKRQSVAFWCNPISGHATLYWYQQILGQGPKLLIQFQNNGVVDDSQLPKDRFSAERLKGVDSTLKIQPAKLEDSAVYLCASSWGQGYNQPQHFGDGTRLSIL.

Written as DNA, the CDR3 is TGTGCCAGCAGCTTAGTCTGGCGGGTCCCGGGGAATGAGCAGTTCTTC. Encoded protein: CASSLVWRVPGNEQFF. The V and J genes are TRBV7-2 and TRBJ2-1; weak D call: TRBD2 (5 bases). Germline CDR1 is SGHTA and CDR2 is FQGNSA. The CDR3 contains 16 residues. V was trimmed by 1 base and J by 7 bases, leaving 17 bases between them.

The genes are TRBV30 and TRBJ1-2, with unresolved D. The germline V and J ends were trimmed by 4 bases and 4 bases, with 13 bases remaining between them. The germline V gene encodes CDR1 GTSNPN and CDR2 SVGIG (reference sequence). The CDR3 sequence is 13 residues long. For the CDR3, the DNA is TGTGCCTGGATGGACTGGACCGGCTATGGCTACACCTTC. Its protein is CAWMDWTGYGYTF.

The chain carries TRBV27 and TRBJ1-4; 9 bases match TRBD1. The CDR3 sequence is 17 residues long. V gave up 4 bases and J gave up 3 bases; unmatched junction bases: 9. Germline loops: CDR1 MNHEY, CDR2 SMNVEV (reference sequence). In nucleotides, the CDR3 is TGTGCCAGCAGTTACCGACAGGGGGGACTGGCTAATGAAAAACTGTTTTTT. Amino acid sequence: CASSYRQGGLANEKLFF. Full variable domain (remainder filled in from reference TRBV27 and TRBJ1-4): EAQVTQNPRYLITVTGKKLTVTCSQNMNHEYMSWYRQDPGLGLRQIYYSMNVEVTDKGDVPEGYKVSRKEKRNFPLILESPSPNQTSLYFCASSYRQGGLANEKLFFGSGTQLSVL.

The J gene is TRBJ2-1, the V gene TRBV7-3, with TRBD1 identical over 7 bases. The CDR3 loop spans 15 amino acids. Germline CDR1 reads SGHTA; CDR2 reads FQGTGA. The V segment lost 2 bases and the J segment 5 bases; nucleotides outside the gene matches: 6. CDR3 in amino acids: CASSLPRDRHNEQFF. The CDR3 region has the DNA TGTGCCAGCAGCTTACCCCGGGACAGACACAATGAGCAGTTCTTC.